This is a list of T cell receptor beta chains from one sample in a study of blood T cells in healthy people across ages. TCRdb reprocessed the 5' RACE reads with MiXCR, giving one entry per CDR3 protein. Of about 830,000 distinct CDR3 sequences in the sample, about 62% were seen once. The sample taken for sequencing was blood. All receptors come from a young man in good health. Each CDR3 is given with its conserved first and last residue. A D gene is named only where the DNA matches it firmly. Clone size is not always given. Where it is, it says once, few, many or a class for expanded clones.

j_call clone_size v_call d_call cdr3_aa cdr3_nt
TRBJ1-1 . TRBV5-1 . CASSLQPRNTEAFF TGCGCCAGCAGCTTACAGCCCCGGAACACTGAAGCTTTCTTT
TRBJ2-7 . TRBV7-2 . CASSLSLAGQLYEQYF TGTGCCAGCAGCTTATCATTAGCGGGACAGCTTTACGAGCAGTACTTC
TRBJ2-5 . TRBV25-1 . CASSEGASLTSQYF TGTGCCAGCAGTGAAGGGGCATCCCTTACATCCCAGTACTTC
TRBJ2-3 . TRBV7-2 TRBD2 CASSLAGQRLAGGADTQYF TGTGCCAGCAGCTTAGCCGGCCAAAGGCTAGCGGGGGGAGCAGATACGCAGTATTTT
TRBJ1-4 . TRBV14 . CASSHRAGNEKLFF TGTGCCAGCAGCCACAGGGCGGGTAATGAAAAACTGTTTTTT
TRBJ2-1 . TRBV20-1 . CSARRDFYNEQFF TGCAGTGCACGCCGGGACTTTTACAATGAGCAGTTCTTC
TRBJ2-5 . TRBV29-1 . CSVGPGQQETQYF TGCAGCGTTGGCCCCGGGCAGCAAGAGACCCAGTACTTC
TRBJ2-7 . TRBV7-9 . CASSPVERPYEQYF TGTGCCAGCAGCCCCGTCGAGCGCCCCTACGAGCAGTACTTC
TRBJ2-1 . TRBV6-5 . CASSTLRLLYNEQFF TGTGCCAGCTCGACTCTTCGCCTGCTCTACAATGAGCAGTTCTTC
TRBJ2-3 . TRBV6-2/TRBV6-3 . CASTLTYLDEDTQYF TGTGCCAGCACCTTAACCTACCTTGACGAAGATACGCAGTATTTT
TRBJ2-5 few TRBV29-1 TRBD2 CSVEAGGETQYF TGCAGCGTTGAGGCGGGGGGAGAGACCCAGTACTTC
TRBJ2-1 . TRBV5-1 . CASSLELDHNEQFF TGCGCCAGCAGCTTGGAGTTAGACCACAATGAGCAGTTCTTC
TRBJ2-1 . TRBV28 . CASRSTVYEQFF TGTGCCAGCAGAAGTACGGTGTATGAGCAGTTCTTC
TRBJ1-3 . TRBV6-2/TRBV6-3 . CASSYPGLQRDTIYF TGTGCCAGCAGTTACCCGGGACTTCAGCGGGACACCATATATTTT
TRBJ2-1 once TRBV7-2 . CASSFRTEYNEQFF TGTGCCAGCAGCTTCCGTACAGAATACAACGAGCAGTTCTTC
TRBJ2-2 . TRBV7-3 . CASRPGGPGELFF TGTGCCAGCAGACCCGGGGGGCCCGGGGAGCTGTTTTTT
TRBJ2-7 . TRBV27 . CASSVSSRADEQYF TGTGCCAGCAGTGTATCGTCGAGGGCCGACGAGCAGTACTTC
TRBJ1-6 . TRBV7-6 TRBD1 CASSSLTGGGSPLHF TGTGCCAGCAGCTCCCTTACAGGGGGGGGATCACCCCTCCACTTT
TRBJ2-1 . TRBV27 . CASSIFWGHNEQFF TGTGCCAGCAGTATCTTCTGGGGGCACAATGAGCAGTTCTTC
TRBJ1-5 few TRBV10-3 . CAISEGGFNQPQHF TGTGCCATCAGTGAGGGCGGCTTCAATCAGCCCCAGCATTTT
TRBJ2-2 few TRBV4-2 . CASSKGEANTGELFF TGTGCCAGCAGCAAGGGGGAAGCGAACACCGGGGAGCTGTTTTTT
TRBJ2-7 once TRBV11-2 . CASSLEGARVYEQYF TGTGCCAGCAGCTTAGAAGGGGCAAGGGTTTACGAGCAGTACTTC
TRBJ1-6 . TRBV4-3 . CASSQDPTDSPPHF TGCGCCAGCAGCCAAGATCCCACAGATTCACCCCCCCACTTT
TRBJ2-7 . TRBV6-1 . CASSERGLGEQYF TGTGCCAGCAGTGAACGGGGCCTGGGTGAGCAGTACTTC
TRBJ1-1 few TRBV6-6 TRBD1 CASSGRQGNTEAFF TGTGCCAGCAGTGGTCGACAGGGGAACACTGAAGCTTTCTTT
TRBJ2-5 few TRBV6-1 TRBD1 CASSEAILGQVVQETQYF TGTGCCAGCAGTGAAGCGATTTTGGGACAGGTAGTACAAGAGACCCAGTACTTC
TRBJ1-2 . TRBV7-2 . CASSLVRSDIAHTF TGTGCCAGCAGCTTAGTGCGGTCAGATATAGCTCACACCTTC
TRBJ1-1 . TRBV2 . CASTQEGYNTEAFF TGTGCCAGCACCCAAGAAGGCTATAACACTGAAGCTTTCTTT
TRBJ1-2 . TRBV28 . CASETGSGYTF TGTGCCAGCGAAACAGGGTCTGGCTACACCTTC
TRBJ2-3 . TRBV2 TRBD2 CASSLEWGGSTDTQYF TGTGCCAGCAGCTTAGAATGGGGGGGAAGCACAGATACGCAGTATTTT
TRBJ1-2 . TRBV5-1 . CASSFGTGTYYGYTF TGCGCCAGCAGCTTTGGCACCGGGACCTACTATGGCTACACCTTC
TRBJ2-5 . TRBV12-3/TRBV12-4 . CASSFVQGETQYF TGTGCCAGCAGTTTCGTGCAGGGGGAGACCCAGTACTTC
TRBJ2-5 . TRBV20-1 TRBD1 CSARPAGQDSETQYF TGCAGTGCTAGGCCTGCGGGACAGGATTCTGAGACCCAGTACTTC
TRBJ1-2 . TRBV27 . CASRHREYGYTF TGTGCCAGCAGGCACCGAGAGTATGGCTACACCTTC
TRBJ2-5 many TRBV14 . CASSQNGETQYF TGTGCCAGCAGTCAAAACGGGGAGACCCAGTACTTC